One and the same sample provided the 29 T cell receptor beta chains below, sequenced in a study of blood T cell repertoires in COVID-19. Method: immunoSEQ multiplex PCR; TCRdb's copy keeps in-frame clones and lacks some. The sample lists approximately 200,000 clones; about 86% were seen once. The sequenced sample consisted of PBMCs or T cells enriched from blood (not recorded which). These receptors were collected from a woman younger than 45 who had been exposed to COVID-19.

This clone was picked up a small number of times. The CDR3 sequence: CASSQALQDGNYGYTF. For the CDR3, the DNA is TGTGCCAGCAGCCAAGCCCTACAGGACGGAAACTATGGCTACACCTTC. This chain uses TRBV4-2 with TRBJ1-2; D may be TRBD1 (5 bases). The ends were cut back, 1 base at V and 2 bases at J, with 14 bases in the middle. Germline assignment: CDR1 LGHNA and CDR2 YNFKEQ. The length of the CDR3 is 16 residues.

The chain combines TRBV2 with TRBJ1-6, with D unclear. The germline V gene encodes CDR1 SNHLY and CDR2 FYNNEI. Trimming stripped 2 bases from V and 1 base from J, with 18 bases between. The CDR3 contains 19 residues. The CDR3, as DNA: TGTGCCAGCAGTGAACAAGGCACCGTATGGAGGTCCTATAATTCACCCCTCCACTTT. This codes for CASSEQGTVWRSYNSPLHF.

The genes are TRBV19 and TRBJ2-2; the match to TRBD1 covers 8 bases. The germline CDR1 and CDR2 sequences are LNHDA and SQIVND (reference sequence). V lost 5 bases and J lost 5; bases outside the gene matches: 4. The CDR3 is made up of 14 amino acids. The CDR3 region has the DNA TGTGCCAGTAGTGCGACAGGGGATACCGGGGAGCTGTTTTTT. Encoded protein: CASSATGDTGELFF.

The genes are TRBV28 and TRBJ2-3, with 11 bases lining up with TRBD2. Per the germline V gene, CDR1 is MDHEN and CDR2 is SYDVKM. V was clipped by 6 bases and J by 1 base; unmatched bases: 9. This CDR3 is built from 17 residues. The CDR3 DNA is TGTGCCAGCAGCGCTGCCCTGGGACTAGCGGGCACAGATACGCAGTATTTT. It is translated as CASSAALGLAGTDTQYF.

This chain connects TRBV4-1 to TRBJ1-1; 7 bases fit TRBD1. V was pared by 0 bases and J by 10 bases, with 17 bases of the junction left unmatched. The germline V gene encodes CDR1 MGHRA and CDR2 YSYEKL. The CDR3 has 17 residues. CDR3 in DNA: TGCGCCAGCAGCCAAGATCGGGACAGCCTAAACTTGGGGTTAGCTTTCTTT. Translated, it gives CASSQDRDSLNLGLAFF.

The rearrangement uses TRBV5-4 and TRBJ2-1; TRBD2 agrees at 9 bases. This CDR3 comprises 16 residues. Trimming cost V 0 bases and J 5 bases; bases outside gene matches: 6. Germline V gene lookup returns CDR1 SGHNT and CDR2 YYREEE (reference sequence). The CDR3 sequence is CASSLGGAGGNNEQFF. CDR3 nucleotides: TGTGCCAGCAGCTTGGGTGGAGCGGGGGGAAACAATGAGCAGTTCTTC.

The CDR3 sequence: CASSRGDTDTQYF. The DNA for the CDR3 is TGTGCCAGCAGCCGGGGAGACACAGATACGCAGTATTTT. This chain links TRBV11-2 with TRBJ2-3, with a tentative D call TRBD2 (5 bases). Trimming took 5 bases from V and 2 from J, leaving 8 bases between them. The CDR3 extends over 13 amino acids. Germline CDR1 is SGHAT and CDR2 is FQNNGV.

This sequence joins TRBV12-5 and TRBJ1-2, with D tentatively TRBD1 (6 bases). Trimming pared 0 bases from V and 7 bases from J, leaving 18 bases between. In germline, CDR1 is LGHNT, CDR2 FRNRAP. The CDR3 spans 16 residues. CDR3 region: CASGLVLGGGSGGYTF. CDR3 nucleotides: TGTGCTAGTGGTTTGGTACTCGGTGGGGGCTCGGGTGGCTACACCTTC.

The genes are TRBV2 and TRBJ1-2; no definite D call. V lost 7 bases, J lost 0 bases, and 9 bases lay in between. Germline values: CDR1 SNHLY, CDR2 FYNNEI. This CDR3 region has 13 residues. CDR3 protein: CASKGASNYGYTF. CDR3 DNA: TGTGCCAGCAAGGGAGCCTCTAACTATGGCTACACCTTC. The complete variable domain, with remaining parts taken from reference TRBV2 and TRBJ1-2, reads EPEVTQTPSHQVTQMGQEVILRCVPISNHLYFYWYRQILGQKVEFLVSFYNNEISEKSEIFDDQFSVERPDGSNFTLKIRSTKLEDSAMYFCASKGASNYGYTFGSGTRLTVV.

The J gene is TRBJ1-3, the V gene TRBV5-1, with D unclear. CDR3 size: 14 residues. Germline loops: CDR1 SGHRS, CDR2 YFSETQ. V was cut by 1 base and J by 2 bases, with 7 bases left in between. CDR3 coding DNA: TGCGCCAGCAGCTTGTGGGAGGCTGGAAACACCATATATTTT. Amino acid sequence: CASSLWEAGNTIYF.

V gene TRBV15 combines with J gene TRBJ1-5; no clear D gene. This CDR3 region has 15 residues. V was cut by 0 bases and J by 2 bases, with 8 bases left in between. Germline lookup yields CDR1 LNHNV and CDR2 YYDKDF (reference sequence). CDR3 sequence reads: CATSRDRQGNQPQHF. In nucleotides, the CDR3 is TGTGCCACCAGCAGAGATAGGCAGGGCAATCAGCCCCAGCATTTT.

This rearrangement joins TRBV18 to TRBJ2-2; a possible D gene is TRBD1 (6 bases). This CDR3 contains 14 residues. The V and J ends lost 3 bases and 2 bases respectively, with 7 bases between them. Germline V gene data show CDR1 as KGHSH and CDR2 as LQKENI. In nucleotides, the CDR3 is TGTGCCAGCTCACCGGGACATAACACCGGGGAGCTGTTTTTT. Translated: CASSPGHNTGELFF.

This chain connects TRBV27 to TRBJ1-3, with no clear D. Germline CDR1 is MNHEY and CDR2 is SMNVEV (reference sequence). The length of the CDR3 is 14 residues. V was pared by 4 bases and J by 0 bases, with 7 bases between. CDR3 DNA sequence: TGTGCCAGCAGTTACCACAGCTCTGGAAACACCATATATTTT. This encodes CASSYHSSGNTIYF.

This clone has a single count. This chain uses TRBV27 with TRBJ2-1; no clear D. The CDR3 is 15 amino acids. V was clipped by 5 bases and J by 0 bases, with 11 bases between them. Germline values: CDR1 MNHEY, CDR2 SMNVEV (reference sequence). CDR3 sequence reads: CASSPGADSYNEQFF. The CDR3 nucleotides read TGTGCCAGCAGTCCTGGTGCGGACTCCTACAATGAGCAGTTCTTC.

The rearrangement joins TRBV19 to TRBJ2-1; 11 bases map to TRBD1. The CDR3 has 14 amino acids. Germline V gene sequence: CDR1 LNHDA, CDR2 SQIVND (reference sequence). With V trimmed by 7 bases and J by 3 bases, 2 bases remained unmatched. The CDR3 coding sequence is TGTGCCAGTACCGGGACAGGGGGCTACAATGAGCAGTTCTTC. Translating it yields CASTGTGGYNEQFF. Full variable domain (outside the CDR3, taken from reference TRBV19 and TRBJ2-1): DGGITQSPKYLFRKEGQNVTLSCEQNLNHDAMYWYRQDPGQGLRLIYYSQIVNDFQKGDIAEGYSVSREKKESFPLTVTSAQKNPTAFYLCASTGTGGYNEQFFGPGTRLTVL.

The chain couples TRBV6-4 to TRBJ2-1, with 8 bases aligning to TRBD1. The CDR3 consists of 17 residues. Germline values: CDR1 MRHNA, CDR2 SNTAGT. Trimming took 4 bases from V and 6 from J; bases not matched to a gene: 14. Here the CDR3 reads CASSVDSRTGTLNEQFF. CDR3 nucleotide sequence: TGTGCCAGCAGTGTGGACTCCCGGACAGGGACCCTCAATGAGCAGTTCTTC.

V gene TRBV2 combines with J gene TRBJ2-2; perhaps TRBD1 as D (6 bases). The CDR3 length is 17 residues. Trimming removed 4 bases at V and 4 bases at J, with 19 bases between. CDR1 and CDR2 from the germline V gene are SNHLY and FYNNEI. The CDR3 sequence is CASSGWVTGSTTGELFF. The CDR3 DNA reads TGTGCCAGCAGTGGATGGGTAACAGGGAGTACCACCGGGGAGCTGTTTTTT. Combining the CDR3 with reference TRBV2 and TRBJ2-2 gives the whole variable domain EPEVTQTPSHQVTQMGQEVILRCVPISNHLYFYWYRQILGQKVEFLVSFYNNEISEKSEIFDDQFSVERPDGSNFTLKIRSTKLEDSAMYFCASSGWVTGSTTGELFFGEGSRLTVL.

The rearrangement links TRBV2 to TRBJ1-5; D call uncertain. The CDR3 totals 14 residues. Germline loops: CDR1 SNHLY, CDR2 FYNNEI. Trimming removed 3 bases at V and 6 bases at J, with 12 bases between. In DNA, the CDR3 is TGTGCCAGCAGTGACAGTGGTCGGGTTCAGCCCCAGCATTTT. Translated, it gives CASSDSGRVQPQHF.

This clone appeared once. The chain carries TRBV5-1 and TRBJ1-2; TRBD1 matches 9 bases. This CDR3 region has 14 residues. With 4 bases clipped from V and 7 bases from J, the junction kept 8 bases outside the gene matches. The germline V gene encodes CDR1 SGHRS and CDR2 YFSETQ. The CDR3 sequence: CASSPQGAVGGYTF. The CDR3 DNA sequence: TGCGCCAGCAGCCCACAGGGGGCTGTTGGTGGCTACACCTTC.

This rearrangement joins TRBV19 to TRBJ2-7; tentative D call: TRBD1 (7 bases). The CDR3 is 15 residues long. CDR1 is LNHDA and CDR2 is SQIVND in the germline V gene (reference sequence). V was clipped by 0 bases and J by 2 bases, with 11 bases between them. The CDR3 sequence is CASSIDLRGAYEQYF. CDR3 sequence (DNA): TGTGCCAGTAGTATAGATCTCAGGGGGGCCTACGAGCAGTACTTC.

The chain recombines TRBV15 with TRBJ1-5, with 9 positions matching TRBD1. V lost 3 bases and J lost 7; bases outside the gene matches: 7. The CDR3 has 15 amino acids. Germline-derived CDR1 and CDR2 are LNHNV and YYDKDF (reference sequence). In DNA, the CDR3 is TGTGCCACCAGCAGGACAGGGGGAGCAGGACAGCCCCAGCATTTT. Amino acids: CATSRTGGAGQPQHF.

V usage is TRBV19 and J usage is TRBJ2-4; D remains ambiguous. The V end was cut by 4 bases, the J end by 0 bases, with 4 bases between. Germline CDR1 LNHDA, CDR2 SQIVND (reference sequence). The CDR3 sequence is 13 residues long. In DNA, the CDR3 is TGTGCCAGTAGTACGCGAGCCAAAAACATTCAGTACTTC. Its protein is CASSTRAKNIQYF.

This clone was seen once. This rearrangement joins TRBV7-9 to TRBJ1-3, with 9 positions matching TRBD1. Germline values: CDR1 SEHNR, CDR2 FQNEAQ (reference sequence). The CDR3 is made up of 16 amino acids. The V segment lost 5 bases and the J segment 2 bases; nucleotides outside the gene matches: 7. The DNA for the CDR3 is TGTGCCAGCAGCGGACAGGGGACCGGAGCTGGAAACACCATATATTTT. Its protein is CASSGQGTGAGNTIYF.

V and J are TRBV29-1 and TRBJ1-2; weak D call: TRBD1 (6 bases). V lost 4 bases and J lost 4, with 19 bases in between. The length of the CDR3 is 15 residues. Germline V gene sequence: CDR1 SQVTM, CDR2 ANQGSEA. The CDR3 sequence is CSVVEPAGTIYGYTF. CDR3 sequence (DNA): TGCAGCGTTGTTGAGCCAGCAGGGACAATCTATGGCTACACCTTC.

V usage is TRBV6-5 and J usage is TRBJ2-7; D possibly corresponds to TRBD2 (6 bases). The V end was cut by 0 bases, the J end by 5 bases, with 11 bases between. Germline loops: CDR1 MNHEY, CDR2 SVGAGI. This CDR3 comprises 14 residues. The CDR3 DNA follows: TGTGCCAGCAGTTACTCGACGGAGGGCGACGAGCAGTACTTC. It yields the protein CASSYSTEGDEQYF.

The chain recombines TRBV3-1 (or the pseudogene TRBV3-2) with TRBJ2-7, with D perhaps TRBD1 (5 bases). The CDR3 contains 15 residues. Germline loops: CDR1 LGHDT, CDR2 YNNKEL (reference sequence). Between the trimmed V and J ends, which lost 0 bases and 5 bases, there was a span of 14 bases. DNA for the CDR3: TGTGCCAGCAGCCAAGAAGGGGCCAGAATCAACGAGCAGTACTTC. This translates into CASSQEGARINEQYF.

About this clone itself: The same CDR3 is also encoded by other DNA sequences in this sample. The chain couples TRBV18 to TRBJ1-2; TRBD1 matches 7 bases. The germline CDR1 and CDR2 sequences are KGHSH and LQKENI. V dropped 6 bases and J dropped 5; count of bases not matched to a gene: 6. The CDR3 extends over 13 amino acids. The DNA of the CDR3 is TGTGCCAGCTCCCCAGGACAGGATTATGGCTACACCTTC. Translated: CASSPGQDYGYTF.

The chain recombines TRBV18 with TRBJ2-3; 8 nucleotides match TRBD1. CDR3 length equals 17 residues. Looked up from germline, CDR1 is KGHSH and CDR2 is LQKENI. With V trimmed by 3 bases and J by 0 bases, 8 bases remained unmatched. The CDR3 bases are TGTGCCAGCTCACCCGGGACAGGACTTTATAGCACAGATACGCAGTATTTT. Translated: CASSPGTGLYSTDTQYF.

V gene TRBV7-2 combines with J gene TRBJ2-3; 9 bases line up with TRBD2. Germline V gives CDR1 SGHTA, CDR2 FQGNSA. CDR3 length equals 18 residues. V was clipped by 1 base and J by 0 bases; unmatched bases: 8. CDR3 residues: CASSLVRRGGRSTDTQYF. The CDR3 nucleotides read TGTGCCAGCAGCTTAGTCCGGCGGGGGGGCCGTAGCACAGATACGCAGTATTTT.